This paragraph covers one T cell receptor beta chain sequence. Its antigen is not identified. Germline CDR1 and CDR2: SQVTM and ANQGSEA. CDR3 length equals 12 residues. V lost 1 base, J lost 10 bases, and 13 bases lay in between. The data originate from a study of cytomegalovirus exposure and HLA in healthy donors. Regarding the study as a whole: The authors later linked a missense DCLRE1C variant to TCR beta V- and J-gene trimming.

Vbeta (60) and Jbeta (13) primers were used in the PCR. The table came from immunoSEQ multiplex PCR; TCRdb's copy has only in-frame clones and leaves some out. The sample has around 120,000 clones; 65% to 85% are singletons. The V gene is TRBV29-1, the J gene TRBJ1-2, with no clear D. The origin of this receptor is a boy younger than 18 in good health and CMV-seronegative. Sample: PBMCs. For the CDR3, the DNA is TGCAGCGTTGAAGGCCGGGGAAGCGACTACACCTTC. Residues: CSVEGRGSDYTF.